This TCR beta chain is drawn from a study of blood T cells in healthy people across ages. Study-wide results and limits: Expanded clonotype shifts may have been confounded, as the donors had an unknown CMV status.

As regards this clonotype: Its antigen remains unidentified.

Isolated PBMCs totaled at least 7 million in each sample. Primed by a sample-barcoded 5' primer and a J-beta primer mix, a second PCR proceeded for 7 to 11 cycles. A template-switch adaptor with 12 random nucleotides tagged each cDNA molecule. All samples yielded 2.5 million or more CDR3-containing paired-end reads. TCRdb re-derived calls from the 5' RACE reads in MiXCR, one entry per CDR3 protein. The sample holds some 780,000 distinct CDR3 sequences, roughly 50% seen once. Germline V gene sequence: CDR1 MNHNS, CDR2 SASEGT. V dropped 6 bases and J dropped 4 bases, with 13 bases sitting between them. The CDR3 is 13 residues long.

The chain has TRBV6-1 and TRBJ2-7; TRBD1 is a possible D gene (5 bases). The receptor comes from a man aged 35 to 55 in good health. Material for sequencing was blood. This CDR3 is CASRETAEYEQYF. The DNA for the CDR3 is TGTGCCAGCAGGGAGACAGCCGAATACGAGCAGTACTTC.